What follows are 23 T cell receptor beta chains derived from one specimen sequenced in a study of beta chain features in type 1 diabetes. Study-wide results and limits: Type 1 diabetes patients had TCRB CDR3s that were shorter (moderately but significantly so) in all four CD4+ subsets.

These receptors are not linked to any known antigen. Reverse transcription of all isolated RNA meant that expressed TCRB transcripts were sequenced. Assay used: immunoSEQ multiplex PCR; TCRdb lists only in-frame clones, some missing. The profile shows around 50,000 clones, approximately 44% of them singletons. Sequencing input: stem cell memory CD4+ T cells from blood. The receptors stem from a man aged 25 to 40 with type 1 diabetes.

This clone was found a few times. The CDR3 DNA is TGTGCCAGTAGTGCCCTACCGGGACAGGGGCATGAGCAGTTCTTC. It encodes CASSALPGQGHEQFF. J is TRBJ2-1 and V is TRBV19; 10 bases are a match to TRBD1. CDR1 is LNHDA and CDR2 is SQIVND in the germline V gene (reference sequence). V gave up 5 bases and J gave up 8 bases; unmatched junction bases: 9. There are 15 residues in the CDR3.

The chain combines TRBV14 with TRBJ1-1; tentatively, D is TRBD1 (6 bases). Germline V gene data show CDR1 as SGHDN and CDR2 as FVKESK. This CDR3 region has 17 residues. The V end lost 4 bases, the J end lost 2 bases, and 20 bases lay between the germline ends. As DNA, the CDR3 is TGTGCCAGCAGCCCAATGACAGGTATGGGCCCCAACACTGAAGCTTTCTTT. Translated: CASSPMTGMGPNTEAFF. The full variable domain, completed using reference TRBV14 and TRBJ1-1, is EAGVTQFPSHSVIEKGQTVTLRCDPISGHDNLYWYRRVMGKEIKFLLHFVKESKQDESGMPNNRFLAERTGGTYSTLKVQPAELEDSGVYFCASSPMTGMGPNTEAFFGQGTRLTVV.

This clone occurred a few times. The chain uses TRBV5-6 and TRBJ2-1, with a tentative D call TRBD2 (6 bases). Deletions cut 4 bases from V and 4 bases from J, with 9 bases between. The CDR3 has 13 residues. CDR1 and CDR2 (germline): SGHDT, YYEEEE. CDR3 loop: CASSAGPYNEQFF. The DNA for the CDR3 is TGTGCCAGCAGCGCGGGACCATACAATGAGCAGTTCTTC.

This clone was seen a handful of times. The chain couples TRBV2 to TRBJ2-7; D is unclear. CDR1 and CDR2 from the germline V gene are SNHLY and FYNNEI. The CDR3 runs 11 residues. The V and J ends lost 3 bases and 12 bases respectively, with 12 bases between them. CDR3 in DNA: TGTGCCAGCAGTGAGAACCGTCTAAGGTACTTC. Amino acids: CASSENRLRYF.

In this sample, this clone turned up a few times. The rearrangement uses TRBV11-2 and TRBJ2-1; D is ambiguous. CDR1 is SGHAT and CDR2 is FQNNGV in the germline V gene. Trimming removed 6 bases from V and 5 bases from J, with 5 bases in between. The CDR3 is 11 residues long. CDR3 loop: CASSRNNEQFF. As DNA, the CDR3 is TGTGCCAGCAGTCGTAACAATGAGCAGTTCTTC.

This chain connects TRBV5-4 to TRBJ2-7; TRBD1 aligns across 7 bases. Germline V lookup: CDR1 SGHNT, CDR2 YYREEE (reference sequence). With 1 base clipped from V and 3 bases from J, the junction kept 7 bases outside the gene matches. The CDR3 spans 15 residues. The CDR3 bases are TGTGCCAGCAGCTTGCCGGGACAGACTTACTACGAGCAGTACTTC. Its protein product is CASSLPGQTYYEQYF. The full variable domain, its missing parts supplied by reference TRBV5-4 and TRBJ2-7, is ETGVTQSPTHLIKTRGQQVTLRCSSQSGHNTVSWYQQALGQGPQFIFQYYREEENGRGNFPPRFSGLQFPNYSSELNVNALELDDSALYLCASSLPGQTYYEQYFGPGTRLTVT.

The chain uses TRBV23-1 and TRBJ2-7, with D unresolved. TRBV23-1 is treated as an ORF (open reading frame) with a function not yet certain. CDR3 size: 14 residues. Trimming shortened V by 4 bases and J by 1 base, and 11 bases separated the two germline ends. For the CDR3, the DNA is TGCGCCAGCAGTCCTCTTTCGTCGTCCTACGAGCAGTACTTC. Amino acids: CASSPLSSSYEQYF.

The gene calls are TRBV15 and TRBJ2-1; a possible D gene is TRBD1 (6 bases). In germline, CDR1 is LNHNV, CDR2 YYDKDF (reference sequence). The CDR3 runs to 15 residues. Trimming removed 6 bases from V and 4 bases from J, with 16 bases in between. The CDR3 loop is CATRLRTGSYNEQFF. The DNA for the CDR3 is TGTGCCACCAGGCTAAGAACAGGGAGTTACAATGAGCAGTTCTTC.

This clone has only a few counts. The rearrangement uses TRBV5-1 and TRBJ1-2; D is perhaps TRBD1 (5 bases). The germline V and J ends were trimmed by 7 bases and 4 bases, with 8 bases remaining between them. CDR3 length: 11 residues. The germline CDR1 and CDR2 sequences are SGHRS and YFSETQ. DNA for the CDR3: TGCGCCAGCGGGGCCAGCTATGGCTACACCTTC. This translates into CASGASYGYTF.

This chain uses TRBV10-3 with TRBJ2-2; 8 bases agree with TRBD1. The CDR3 is 18 amino acids. V lost 4 bases, J lost 6 bases, and 16 bases stayed unmatched. CDR1 ENHRY and CDR2 SYGVKD come from the germline V gene. The CDR3 DNA reads TGTGCCATCAGTGCCCGGGACAGGCACACCGGGAGACCCGGGGAGCTGTTTTTT. Its protein is CAISARDRHTGRPGELFF.

This clone was counted only a few times. The CDR3 reads CASSVAFAGKGITFF. The CDR3 bases are TGTGCCAGCAGTGTCGCTTTTGCAGGGAAGGGGATAACATTCTTC. J is TRBJ2-1 and V is TRBV2; tentative D call: TRBD1 (5 bases). V shed 4 bases and J shed 16 bases, with 26 bases lying between them. The CDR3 contains 15 residues. Germline V gene sequence: CDR1 SNHLY, CDR2 FYNNEI.

This clone was detected only once. V usage is TRBV6-5 and J usage is TRBJ1-2, with 7 bases identical to TRBD1. J gave up 4 bases and V 11 bases, and 13 bases lay outside the gene matches. Per germline, CDR1 MNHEY and CDR2 SVGAGI. The CDR3 length is 14 residues. DNA of the CDR3: TGTGCCGTCCGGGACAGTCTCTTCCTCTATGGCTACACCTTC. This translates into CAVRDSLFLYGYTF.

This chain links TRBV18 with TRBJ1-2; unclear D gene. The CDR3 is 17 amino acids. Germline-derived CDR1 and CDR2 are KGHSH and LQKENI. Trimming left V 3 bases short and J 0 bases short, with 17 bases between. The CDR3 nucleotides are TGTGCCAGCTCACCCGAGAATTTGGCGGGTACTAACTATGGCTACACCTTC. This codes for CASSPENLAGTNYGYTF.

J is TRBJ2-1 and V is TRBV9; D might be TRBD1 (6 bases). The germline V gene encodes CDR1 SGDLS and CDR2 YYNGEE. The CDR3 has 15 residues. V shed 5 bases and J shed 4 bases, with 16 bases lying between them. CDR3 sequence (DNA): TGTGCCAGCAGTCCCGGGACAACACTGTACAATGAGCAGTTCTTC. It yields the protein CASSPGTTLYNEQFF.

V is TRBV15 and J is TRBJ2-2, with 9 bases identical to TRBD2. Germline values: CDR1 LNHNV, CDR2 YYDKDF (reference sequence). The CDR3 loop spans 16 amino acids. V shed 0 bases, J shed 5 bases, and the junction held 4 bases outside the gene matches. The CDR3 region is CATSRDAGGRTGELFF. The CDR3 DNA reads as TGTGCCACCAGCAGAGATGCGGGGGGGAGGACCGGGGAGCTGTTTTTT.

This chain joins TRBV27 and TRBJ1-2; 9 positions match TRBD1. This CDR3 has 14 residues. J gave up 7 bases and V 1 base, and 4 bases lay outside the gene matches. Germline values: CDR1 MNHEY, CDR2 SMNVEV (reference sequence). CDR3 amino acids: CASSLYRDRAGYTF. DNA for the CDR3: TGTGCCAGCAGTTTATACCGGGACAGGGCTGGCTACACCTTC.

V and J are TRBV18 and TRBJ2-7; the match to TRBD1 covers 7 bases. The germline gives CDR1 KGHSH, CDR2 LQKENI. The CDR3 is 16 amino acids. V lost 5 bases to trimming and J lost 3 bases; unmatched junction nucleotides: 13. CDR3 amino acids: CASSTIRTGLNYEQYF. The CDR3 DNA reads as TGTGCCAGCTCAACTATACGGACAGGCCTAAACTACGAGCAGTACTTC.

This rearrangement joins TRBV2 to TRBJ1-2, with D maybe TRBD1 (5 bases). This CDR3 region has 12 residues. CDR1 is SNHLY and CDR2 is FYNNEI in the germline V gene. V was cut by 2 bases and J by 5 bases, with 6 bases left in between. The CDR3 loop reads CASSEKGYGYTF. CDR3 nucleotide sequence: TGTGCCAGCAGTGAAAAGGGGTATGGCTACACCTTC. Together with reference TRBV2 and TRBJ1-2, the CDR3 gives the full variable domain: EPEVTQTPSHQVTQMGQEVILRCVPISNHLYFYWYRQILGQKVEFLVSFYNNEISEKSEIFDDQFSVERPDGSNFTLKIRSTKLEDSAMYFCASSEKGYGYTFGSGTRLTVV.

Only a few counts were recorded for this clone. V gene TRBV18 combines with J gene TRBJ2-3; D is possibly TRBD1 (6 bases). V gave up 3 bases and J gave up 4 bases, with 20 bases separating them. The CDR3 totals 17 residues. Per germline, CDR1 KGHSH and CDR2 LQKENI. CDR3 residues: CASSPGAEQQFADTQYF. CDR3 DNA: TGTGCCAGCTCACCGGGGGCGGAGCAACAGTTCGCAGATACGCAGTATTTT. Combining the CDR3 with reference TRBV18 and TRBJ2-3 gives the whole variable domain NAGVMQNPRHLVRRRGQEARLRCSPMKGHSHVYWYRQLPEEGLKFMVYLQKENIIDESGMPKERFSAEFPKEGPSILRIQQVVRGDSAAYFCASSPGAEQQFADTQYFGPGTRLTVL.

This clone was found a few times. The chain joins TRBV2 to TRBJ2-1, with 7 bases aligning to TRBD2. The junction had 1 base not matched to a gene; V was cut back by 6 bases and J by 2 bases. Per the germline V gene, CDR1 is SNHLY and CDR2 is FYNNEI. The CDR3 totals 13 residues. CDR3 residues: CASSLAAYNEQFF. CDR3 DNA: TGTGCCAGCAGCCTAGCGGCCTACAATGAGCAGTTCTTC.

The chain combines TRBV19 with TRBJ2-5; D possibly corresponds to TRBD1 (5 bases). V was trimmed by 1 base and J by 4 bases, leaving 10 bases between them. Germline V gene sequence: CDR1 LNHDA, CDR2 SQIVND (reference sequence). The CDR3 sequence is 14 residues long. In DNA form, the CDR3 reads TGTGCCAGTAGTATAGGGGCAGGGCGAGAGACCCAGTACTTC. Translating gives CASSIGAGRETQYF.

The chain combines TRBV29-1 with TRBJ2-7; 11 nucleotides agree with TRBD2. The ends lost 7 bases at V and 6 bases at J; junction bases unmatched: 8. Per germline, CDR1 SQVTM and CDR2 ANQGSEA. The CDR3 runs to 13 residues. The DNA for the CDR3 is TGCAGCGGTCAACTAGCGGGAGCGTTCGAGCAGTACTTC. This sequence encodes CSGQLAGAFEQYF.

The chain employs TRBV7-8 and TRBJ1-1; 10 bases are shared with TRBD1. From germline, CDR1 is SGHVS and CDR2 FQNEAQ. V was pared by 5 bases and J by 6 bases, with 9 bases of the junction left unmatched. CDR3 size: 15 residues. The CDR3: CASSPPTGTGAEAFF. The CDR3 nucleotides are TGTGCCAGCAGCCCACCCACCGGGACAGGGGCTGAAGCTTTCTTT.